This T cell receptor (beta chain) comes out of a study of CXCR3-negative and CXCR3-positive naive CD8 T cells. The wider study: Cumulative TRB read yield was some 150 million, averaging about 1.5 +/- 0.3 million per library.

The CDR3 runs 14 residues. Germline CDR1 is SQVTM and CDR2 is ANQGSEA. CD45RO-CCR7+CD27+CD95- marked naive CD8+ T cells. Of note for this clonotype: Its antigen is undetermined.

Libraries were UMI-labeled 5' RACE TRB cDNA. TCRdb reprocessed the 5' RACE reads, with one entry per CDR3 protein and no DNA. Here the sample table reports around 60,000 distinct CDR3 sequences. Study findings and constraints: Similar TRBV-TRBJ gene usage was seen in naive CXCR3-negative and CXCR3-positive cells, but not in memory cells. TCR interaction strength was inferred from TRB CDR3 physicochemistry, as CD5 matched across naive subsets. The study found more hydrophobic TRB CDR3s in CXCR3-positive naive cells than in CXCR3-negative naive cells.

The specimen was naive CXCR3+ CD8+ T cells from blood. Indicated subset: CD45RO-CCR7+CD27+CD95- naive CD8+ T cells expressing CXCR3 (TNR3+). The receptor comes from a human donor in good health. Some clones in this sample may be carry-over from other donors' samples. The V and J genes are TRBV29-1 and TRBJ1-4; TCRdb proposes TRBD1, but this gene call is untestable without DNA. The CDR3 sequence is CSVAQGNSNEKLFF.